The rows below give T cell receptor beta chains drawn from one sample of a study of cytomegalovirus exposure and HLA in healthy donors. Repertoires were generated with immunoSEQ multiplex PCR, while TCRdb's copy carries only in-frame clones and drops some. The sample shows 180,000 or so clones, roughly 82% of them seen only once. Input material: PBMCs. The source of these receptors is a man in his forties in good health and CMV-seronegative. CDR3s include the opening cysteine and the closing phenylalanine or tryptophan. D genes are given only for firm matches. Some rows mark clone size as missing; the rest say once, few, many or name a class of expanded clone.

15	TRBV6-5	NA	few	TRBJ1-5	TGTGCCAGCAGTTACTCAGGGGTGCAGGGTCAGCCCCAGCATTTT	CASSYSGVQGQPQHF
16	TRBV7-6	TRBD2	NA	TRBJ2-5	TGTGCCAGCAGACCTGGGAGGGCTCCTTTGCAAGAGACCCAGTACTTC	CASRPGRAPLQETQYF
15	TRBV5-1	NA	NA	TRBJ1-2	TGCGCCAGCAGCTTGGGCGGCAGTTTTAACTATGGCTACACCTTC	CASSLGGSFNYGYTF
12	TRBV11-3	NA	NA	TRBJ2-2	TGTGCCAGCAGCCAAGGGGGCGGGGAGCTGTTTTTT	CASSQGGGELFF
15	TRBV13	TRBD1	NA	TRBJ1-2	TGTGCCAGCAGCCAGATGGGGACAGCTCTTTATGGCTACACCTTC	CASSQMGTALYGYTF
15	TRBV2	TRBD2	few	TRBJ2-5	TGTGCCAGCAGTGAGGGACTAGCGGGGCAAGAGACCCAGTACTTC	CASSEGLAGQETQYF
14	TRBV6-5	NA	NA	TRBJ1-5	TGTGCCAGCAGTCCCCTACTAGGCAATCAGCCCCAGCATTTT	CASSPLLGNQPQHF
13	TRBV7-3	TRBD2	few	TRBJ2-7	TGTGCCAGCAGCTTAAACGGGGGGTACGAGCAGTACTTC	CASSLNGGYEQYF
14	TRBV2	NA	NA	TRBJ2-1	TGTGCCAGCAGTGTGGGAGGGGGTTACAATGAGCAGTTCTTC	CASSVGGGYNEQFF
14	TRBV5-5	NA	NA	TRBJ1-5	TGTGCCAGCAGCTCACAGGTGGATGATCAGCCCCAGCATTTT	CASSSQVDDQPQHF
13	TRBV6-1	TRBD1	NA	TRBJ1-4	TGTGCCAGCAGTTCACAGGGGAATGAAAAACTGTTTTTT	CASSSQGNEKLFF
12	TRBV7-2	NA	NA	TRBJ1-2	TGTGCCAGCAGCTCGACAGGTTATGGCTACACCTTC	CASSSTGYGYTF
18	TRBV4-2	NA	few	TRBJ2-6	TGTGCCAGCAGCCAATTCCGGGGTTCAATCTCTGGGGCCAACGTCCTGACTTTC	CASSQFRGSISGANVLTF
15	TRBV7-8	TRBD1	NA	TRBJ2-5	TGTGCCAGCAGCAGTACGGGACAGGGGGCGGAGACCCAGTACTTC	CASSSTGQGAETQYF
11	TRBV7-6	NA	once	TRBJ2-2	TGTGCCAGCAGCCTTACCGGGGAGCTGTTTTTT	CASSLTGELFF
17	TRBV7-2	NA	few	TRBJ2-2	TGTGCCAGCCACACGAGGGGGGGGGCCTTGAACACCGGGGAGCTGTTTTTT	CASHTRGGALNTGELFF
14	TRBV5-4	NA	NA	TRBJ2-5	TGTGCCAGCAGCCTCCGGACAGCGCAAGAGACCCAGTACTTC	CASSLRTAQETQYF
12	TRBV7-2	NA	NA	TRBJ1-2	TGTGCCAGCAGCTTAGGGGCAGATGGCTACACCTTC	CASSLGADGYTF
16	TRBV7-8	TRBD1	NA	TRBJ2-1	TGTGCCAGCAGCTTTACGCACAGGGGCGCTTACAATGAGCAGTTCTTC	CASSFTHRGAYNEQFF
14	TRBV6-1	NA	NA	TRBJ1-5	TGTGCCAGCAGACCGACAGTCATCAATCAGCCCCAGCATTTT	CASRPTVINQPQHF
17	TRBV5-1	NA	NA	TRBJ1-2	TGCGCCAGCAGCTTGGGGGGACTGACAGCCTCTAACTATGGCTACACCTTC	CASSLGGLTASNYGYTF
15	TRBV5-5	NA	NA	TRBJ1-4	TGTGCCAGCAGCCCCGGACGGGGACTGAATGAAAAACTGTTTTTT	CASSPGRGLNEKLFF
18	TRBV27	TRBD1	few	TRBJ2-6	TGTGCCAGCAGTTTAGGGACAGTGAGACGCTCTGGGGCCAACGTCCTGACTTTC	CASSLGTVRRSGANVLTF
15	TRBV2	TRBD1	NA	TRBJ1-4	TGTGCCAGCAGTGCCGACAGGGGGCGGAATGAAAAACTGTTTTTT	CASSADRGRNEKLFF
15	TRBV9	NA	NA	TRBJ2-1	TGTGCCAGCAGCGTATGGTCAGGGGATTTGAATGAGCAGTTCTTC	CASSVWSGDLNEQFF
13	TRBV11-3	TRBD2	NA	TRBJ2-5	TGTGCCAGCAGCCTCCGGGGGGAAGAGACCCAGTACTTC	CASSLRGEETQYF
13	TRBV11-3	TRBD1	NA	TRBJ2-5	TGTGCCAGCAGCTCCAGGGGGCCCGAGACCCAGTACTTC	CASSSRGPETQYF
14	TRBV4-3	NA	NA	TRBJ1-2	TGCGCCAGCAGCCAAGACAGAACTAACTATGGCTACACCTTC	CASSQDRTNYGYTF
16	TRBV27	NA	NA	TRBJ1-2	TGTGCCAGCAGTTTATCCCCGACAGGCTCTAACTATGGCTACACCTTC	CASSLSPTGSNYGYTF
16	TRBV5-4	TRBD2	NA	TRBJ2-3	TGTGCCAGCAGCTGGTCTAGCGGGGCTAGCACAGATACGCAGTATTTT	CASSWSSGASTDTQYF
13	TRBV19	NA	once	TRBJ1-1	TGTGCCAGTAGCCCCGACATCAGGACTGAAGCTTTCTTT	CASSPDIRTEAFF
14	TRBV5-1	NA	NA	TRBJ1-4	TGCGCCAGCAGCTTGGCCCGGGGGAATGAAAAACTGTTTTTT	CASSLARGNEKLFF
12	TRBV6-4	NA	few	TRBJ1-1	TGTGCCAGCACCAACCCCGGGGGTGAAGCTTTCTTT	CASTNPGGEAFF
12	TRBV29-1	NA	NA	TRBJ2-1	TGCAGCGTTCAAGGGAGGTACGATGAGCAGTTCTTC	CSVQGRYDEQFF
17	TRBV30	TRBD1	NA	TRBJ1-2	TGTGCCTGGAGTGTACAACCCCGGCCAGGGGGCGTGAAGGGCTACACCTTC	CAWSVQPRPGGVKGYTF
15	TRBV19	NA	few	TRBJ1-1	TGTGCCAGTAGTATATACGGCAGCCAGGCCCCTGAAGCTTTCTTT	CASSIYGSQAPEAFF
17	TRBV4-3	NA	NA	TRBJ2-7	TGCGCCAGCAGCCAAGATAGTAGCGGGACAGGGTTTTACGAGCAGTACTTC	CASSQDSSGTGFYEQYF
16	TRBV7-9	TRBD1	NA	TRBJ2-2	TGTGCCAGCAGCCCGACAGGGGGCCGGAACACCGGGGAGCTGTTTTTT	CASSPTGGRNTGELFF
12	TRBV6-1	NA	NA	TRBJ1-1	TGTGCCAGCATACGGGGTAACACTGAAGCTTTCTTT	CASIRGNTEAFF
13	TRBV23-1	NA	NA	TRBJ2-5	TGCGCCAGCACCCCTGGGAGGCACTGGGTTCGGTACTTC	CASTPGRHWVRYF
10	TRBV6-9	NA	NA	TRBJ2-7	TGTGCCAGCAGAAGTAGCGAGCAGTACTTC	CASRSSEQYF
19	TRBV10-2	TRBD1	few	TRBJ1-1	TGCGCCAGCAGTGAGGGGACAGCTTACTCAAAATGGCTCTTGCTTGAAGCTTTCTTT	CASSEGTAYSKWLLLEAFF
13	TRBV6-5	TRBD1	NA	TRBJ1-1	TGTGCCAGCAGTTACACCCGACAGGGACAAGCTTTCTTT	CASSYTRQGQAFF
16	TRBV9	TRBD2	NA	TRBJ2-3	TGTGCCAGCAGCGAGAATAGCGGGAGAATCACAGATACGCAGTATTTT	CASSENSGRITDTQYF
12	TRBV28	NA	NA	TRBJ1-5	TGTGCCAGCAGTTCGGGGAATCGGCCCCAGCATTTT	CASSSGNRPQHF
16	TRBV4-1	TRBD1	NA	TRBJ1-6	TGCGCCAGCAGCACCAATCCGGGACAGGGTGGTTCACCCCTCCACTTT	CASSTNPGQGGSPLHF
12	TRBV29-1	NA	NA	TRBJ2-7	TGCAGCGTTGAAGACCCGGGATACGAGCAGTACTTC	CSVEDPGYEQYF
15	TRBV27	TRBD1	NA	TRBJ2-2	TGTGCCAGCAGTTTGGGGACAGGGCACACCGGGGAGCTGTTTTTT	CASSLGTGHTGELFF
13	TRBV27	NA	few	TRBJ2-7	TGTGCCAGCAGCTCCAGGGCGGGGTACGAGCAGTACTTC	CASSSRAGYEQYF